This is a list of T cell receptor beta chains from one sample in a study of CD8 T cells in Susac syndrome. One entry per CDR3 protein results from TCRdb running MiXCR on the immunoSEQ multiplex PCR reads. The sample contains 190,000 or so distinct CDR3 sequences, roughly 95% of which appear only once. The sample was CD4+ T cells from PBMCs. Receptors originate from a human donor with multiple sclerosis. The CDR3 runs from the conserved cysteine through the conserved F or W. Fields, in order: V gene, D gene, J gene, clone size, CDR3 protein, CDR3 DNA. A D gene is named only where the DNA matches it firmly. Clone size appears in some rows only: once, few, many, or a class for an expanded clone.

V: TRBV12-3/TRBV12-4; D: -; J: TRBJ1-1; size: -; CDR3: CASTSWVNTEAFF; DNA: TGTGCCAGCACCTCTTGGGTGAACACTGAAGCTTTCTTT
V: TRBV27; D: -; J: TRBJ1-2; size: -; CDR3: CASSSRSLGVYGYTF; DNA: TGTGCCAGCAGTTCCCGGTCTCTAGGTGTCTATGGCTACACCTTC
V: TRBV20-1; D: -; J: TRBJ2-1; size: -; CDR3: CSASFTPKNNEQFF; DNA: TGCAGTGCTAGTTTCACACCAAAGAACAATGAGCAGTTCTTC
V: TRBV13; D: TRBD2; J: TRBJ2-3; size: few; CDR3: CAGRRSGGPPAQYF; DNA: TGTGCCGGCCGAAGAAGCGGGGGGCCTCCGGCGCAGTATTTT
V: TRBV29-1; D: -; J: TRBJ1-1; size: -; CDR3: CSVESPEGSAEAFF; DNA: TGCAGCGTTGAATCCCCAGAAGGTAGCGCTGAAGCTTTCTTT
V: TRBV29-1; D: -; J: TRBJ2-7; size: -; CDR3: CSGRTVTYEQYF; DNA: TGCAGCGGAAGGACGGTGACCTACGAGCAGTACTTC
V: TRBV6-5; D: -; J: TRBJ1-5; size: -; CDR3: CATREGTHGPQHF; DNA: TGTGCCACCCGGGAGGGGACCCACGGGCCCCAGCATTTT
V: TRBV12-3/TRBV12-4; D: -; J: TRBJ2-5; size: -; CDR3: CASTSNRETQYF; DNA: TGTGCCAGCACGTCCAATCGAGAGACCCAGTACTTC
V: TRBV30; D: -; J: TRBJ2-1; size: -; CDR3: CAWSVGLAGDEQFF; DNA: TGTGCCTGGAGTGTCGGGCTAGCCGGCGATGAGCAGTTCTTC
V: TRBV27; D: -; J: TRBJ1-6; size: -; CDR3: CASSLGILNSPLHF; DNA: TGTGCCAGCAGTTTGGGCATACTCAATTCACCCCTCCACTTT
V: TRBV30; D: TRBD1; J: TRBJ1-5; size: -; CDR3: CAWDTGVNQPQHF; DNA: TGTGCCTGGGACACAGGGGTCAATCAGCCCCAGCATTTT
V: TRBV7-9; D: -; J: TRBJ2-7; size: few; CDR3: CASSRQGYEQYF; DNA: TGTGCCAGCAGTCGTCAGGGCTACGAGCAGTACTTC
V: TRBV29-1; D: -; J: TRBJ2-5; size: -; CDR3: CSGTIGETQYF; DNA: TGCAGCGGAACAATTGGGGAGACCCAGTACTTC
V: TRBV20-1; D: TRBD1; J: TRBJ2-7; size: -; CDR3: CSAIIPGQGSEQYF; DNA: TGCAGTGCGATCATACCGGGACAGGGGAGCGAGCAGTACTTC
V: TRBV10-3; D: -; J: TRBJ1-3; size: -; CDR3: CAISWTAGNTIYF; DNA: TGTGCCATCAGTTGGACAGCTGGAAACACCATATATTTT
V: TRBV10-3; D: -; J: TRBJ1-5; size: -; CDR3: CAISGQLNQPQHF; DNA: TGTGCCATCAGTGGACAGCTGAATCAGCCCCAGCATTTT
V: TRBV30; D: -; J: TRBJ1-2; size: -; CDR3: CAWSRDRAYGYTF; DNA: TGTGCCTGGAGTCGCGACAGAGCCTATGGCTACACCTTC
V: TRBV15; D: -; J: TRBJ2-1; size: -; CDR3: CATSSPGRGDNEQFF; DNA: TGTGCCACCAGCAGTCCCGGGCGAGGTGACAATGAGCAGTTCTTC
V: TRBV3-1; D: TRBD2; J: TRBJ2-7; size: -; CDR3: CASSQGFGGRAYEQYF; DNA: TGTGCCAGCAGCCAAGGATTCGGCGGGAGGGCCTACGAGCAGTACTTC
V: TRBV29-1; D: -; J: TRBJ1-1; size: -; CDR3: CSPLGKESGTEAFF; DNA: TGCAGCCCCCTGGGGAAGGAGTCGGGGACTGAAGCTTTCTTT
V: TRBV7-2; D: -; J: TRBJ1-1; size: -; CDR3: CASSLNNTEAFF; DNA: TGTGCCAGCAGCTTAAATAACACTGAAGCTTTCTTT
V: TRBV29-1; D: -; J: TRBJ2-2; size: -; CDR3: CSVGDRVPAGELFF; DNA: TGCAGCGTTGGGGACCGTGTTCCAGCCGGGGAGCTGTTTTTT
V: TRBV24-1; D: -; J: TRBJ2-5; size: -; CDR3: CATSGGAVGQETQYF; DNA: TGTGCCACCAGTGGGGGTGCAGTGGGCCAAGAGACCCAGTACTTC
V: TRBV19; D: -; J: TRBJ1-2; size: few; CDR3: CASSYGYGYTF; DNA: TGTGCCAGTAGTTACGGCTATGGCTACACCTTC
V: TRBV9; D: -; J: TRBJ2-7; size: -; CDR3: CASSVGSDRTYEQYF; DNA: TGTGCCAGCAGCGTAGGATCCGATCGAACCTACGAGCAGTACTTC
V: TRBV20-1; D: -; J: TRBJ2-5; size: -; CDR3: CSARGVGVETQYF; DNA: TGCAGTGCTAGAGGAGTGGGGGTAGAGACCCAGTACTTC
V: TRBV20-1; D: -; J: TRBJ2-1; size: -; CDR3: CSAKVPLSYNEQFF; DNA: TGCAGTGCTAAGGTTCCCCTCTCCTACAATGAGCAGTTCTTC
V: TRBV20-1; D: -; J: TRBJ2-1; size: -; CDR3: CSARDLGGLNEQFF; DNA: TGCAGTGCTAGAGATCTGGGCGGCCTCAATGAGCAGTTCTTC
V: TRBV7-3; D: -; J: TRBJ2-5; size: -; CDR3: CASSPTTGAETQYF; DNA: TGTGCCAGCAGCCCGACGACAGGCGCAGAGACCCAGTACTTC
V: TRBV11-3; D: -; J: TRBJ2-3; size: -; CDR3: CASSERADTQYF; DNA: TGTGCCAGCAGCGAGAGAGCAGATACGCAGTATTTT
V: TRBV5-1; D: -; J: TRBJ1-6; size: -; CDR3: CASSLAGQGRSPLHF; DNA: TGCGCCAGCAGCTTGGCAGGGCAGGGAAGATCACCCCTCCACTTT
V: TRBV19; D: -; J: TRBJ2-7; size: once; CDR3: CASSAPGTDPYEQYF; DNA: TGTGCCAGTAGTGCCCCCGGGACTGATCCCTACGAGCAGTACTTC
V: TRBV3-1; D: -; J: TRBJ2-3; size: -; CDR3: CASSWAVRDTQYF; DNA: TGTGCCAGCAGCTGGGCCGTTCGGGATACGCAGTATTTT
V: TRBV7-8; D: -; J: TRBJ2-7; size: -; CDR3: CASSLVAGTPSYEQYF; DNA: TGTGCCAGCAGCTTAGTTGCCGGGACACCCTCCTACGAGCAGTACTTC
V: TRBV27; D: -; J: TRBJ1-5; size: -; CDR3: CASSQRPDLQPQHF; DNA: TGTGCCAGCAGTCAACGTCCAGATCTTCAGCCCCAGCATTTT
V: TRBV30; D: TRBD1; J: TRBJ1-4; size: -; CDR3: CAWSVRGHEKLFF; DNA: TGTGCCTGGAGTGTCAGGGGGCATGAAAAACTGTTTTTT
V: TRBV9; D: -; J: TRBJ1-2; size: -; CDR3: CASSGRVRRGYTF; DNA: TGTGCCAGCAGCGGCCGAGTTCGGAGGGGCTACACCTTC
V: TRBV27; D: -; J: TRBJ1-2; size: -; CDR3: CASTNSAGGSYGYTF; DNA: TGTGCCAGTACGAATTCAGCGGGCGGGAGCTATGGCTACACCTTC
V: TRBV27; D: TRBD1; J: TRBJ1-5; size: -; CDR3: CASSSLQGTQPQHF; DNA: TGTGCCAGCAGTTCCTTACAGGGGACTCAGCCCCAGCATTTT
V: TRBV24-1; D: TRBD1; J: TRBJ2-5; size: -; CDR3: CATSGSSDRDGQYF; DNA: TGTGCCACCAGTGGTTCCTCCGACAGGGACGGCCAGTACTTC
V: TRBV30; D: TRBD1; J: TRBJ2-7; size: -; CDR3: CALSLQDRGSYEQYF; DNA: TGTGCCTTATCATTGCAGGACAGGGGGTCCTACGAGCAGTACTTC